The entry below describes one T cell receptor (beta chain). What it binds is unknown. These data come from a study of immune cell composition in non-small cell lung cancer. Overall study results and limits: It was not proven that tumour-reactive clones equal dominant tumour-associated clones. Roughly 75% of squamous and about 31% of adenocarcinoma cases had tumour-associated clones >0.5%.

Genomic DNA came from frozen unsorted single-cell suspensions. TCRdb's copy holds only in-frame clones and misses some; the assay was immunoSEQ multiplex PCR. The sample gives 13,000 or so clones, approximately 70% of which show up once; 13% to 15% is in the top ten. This sequence was found in a human donor with non-small cell lung cancer. Sequenced sample: lung tumor tissue.

CDR3 DNA sequence: TGTGCCAGCAGCTTAGGAGGCAGCATGAACACTGAAGCTTTCTTT. Its protein is CASSLGGSMNTEAFF. The chain has TRBV7-2 and TRBJ1-1, with unresolved D. The germline gives CDR1 SGHTA, CDR2 FQGNSA. Trimming left V 1 base short and J 0 bases short, with 9 bases between. The CDR3 runs to 15 residues.